The sequence of this T cell receptor beta chain was determined in a study of cytomegalovirus exposure and HLA in healthy donors. Overall study findings and caveats: Reportedly, HLA-A and HLA-B alleles of most subjects were accurately predicted from TCR beta. One cluster of highly shared sequence variants probably arose as a sequencing artifact.

This CDR3 is 17 amino acids long. J lost 3 bases, V lost 3 bases, and 13 bases had no gene match. Germline CDR1 reads SGHNT; CDR2 reads YYREEE (reference sequence). To note about this clone: What it binds is unknown.

Primers for the PCR totalled 60 Vbeta and 13 Jbeta. Only in-frame clones appear in the TCRdb table, and some are missing; sequencing was by immunoSEQ multiplex PCR. The sample has about 130,000 clones, over 60% seen once. Material: PBMCs. The sequence was collected from a woman aged 60 to 75 in good health and CMV-seronegative. The rearrangement links TRBV5-4 to TRBJ1-1; 8 positions match TRBD1. CDR3 protein: CASSSSYRGYRDTEAFF. The CDR3 nucleotides read TGTGCCAGCAGCTCCAGTTACAGGGGGTACCGAGACACTGAAGCTTTCTTT.